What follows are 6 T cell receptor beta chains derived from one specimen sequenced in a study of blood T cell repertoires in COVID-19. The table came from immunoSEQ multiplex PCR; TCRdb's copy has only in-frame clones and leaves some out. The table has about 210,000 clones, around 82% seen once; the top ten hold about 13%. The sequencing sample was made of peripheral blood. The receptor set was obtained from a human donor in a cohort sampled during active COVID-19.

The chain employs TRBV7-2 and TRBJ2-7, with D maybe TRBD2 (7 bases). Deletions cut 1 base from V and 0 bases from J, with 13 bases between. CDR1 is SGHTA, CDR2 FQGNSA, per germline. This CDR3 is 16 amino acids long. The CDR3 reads CASSLVAGGPSYEQYF. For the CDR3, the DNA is TGTGCCAGCAGCTTAGTTGCCGGGGGGCCCTCCTACGAGCAGTACTTC.

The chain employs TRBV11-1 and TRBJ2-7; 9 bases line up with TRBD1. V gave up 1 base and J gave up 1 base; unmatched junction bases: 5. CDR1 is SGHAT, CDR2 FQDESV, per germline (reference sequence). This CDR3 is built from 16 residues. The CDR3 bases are TGTGCCAGCAGCTTAGTGCTTGGGACAGGGTCCTACGAGCAGTACTTC. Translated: CASSLVLGTGSYEQYF.

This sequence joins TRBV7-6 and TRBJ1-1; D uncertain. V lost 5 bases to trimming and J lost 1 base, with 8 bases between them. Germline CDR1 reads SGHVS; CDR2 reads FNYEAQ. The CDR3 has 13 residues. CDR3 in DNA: TGTGCCAGCAGCCCCCCCGGGAACACTGAAGCTTTCTTT. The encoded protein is CASSPPGNTEAFF.

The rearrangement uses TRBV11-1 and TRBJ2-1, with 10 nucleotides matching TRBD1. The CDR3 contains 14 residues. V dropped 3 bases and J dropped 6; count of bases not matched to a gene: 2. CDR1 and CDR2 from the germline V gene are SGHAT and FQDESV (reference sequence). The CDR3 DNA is TGTGCCAGCAGCTTTCGGACAGGGGGCAATGAGCAGTTCTTC. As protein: CASSFRTGGNEQFF.

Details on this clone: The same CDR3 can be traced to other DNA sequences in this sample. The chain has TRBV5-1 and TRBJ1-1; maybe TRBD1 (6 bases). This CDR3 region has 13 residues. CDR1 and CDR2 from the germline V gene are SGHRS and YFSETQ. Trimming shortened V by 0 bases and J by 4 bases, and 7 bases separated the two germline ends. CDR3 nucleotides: TGCGCCAGCAGCTTGGGGGGGCGCACTGAAGCTTTCTTT. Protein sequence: CASSLGGRTEAFF.

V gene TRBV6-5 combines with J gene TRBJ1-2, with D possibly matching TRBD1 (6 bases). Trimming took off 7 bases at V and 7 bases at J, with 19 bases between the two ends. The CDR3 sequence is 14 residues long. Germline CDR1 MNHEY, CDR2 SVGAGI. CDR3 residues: CASTNPGGRGGYTF. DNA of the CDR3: TGTGCCAGCACCAATCCCGGGGGGCGCGGTGGCTACACCTTC.